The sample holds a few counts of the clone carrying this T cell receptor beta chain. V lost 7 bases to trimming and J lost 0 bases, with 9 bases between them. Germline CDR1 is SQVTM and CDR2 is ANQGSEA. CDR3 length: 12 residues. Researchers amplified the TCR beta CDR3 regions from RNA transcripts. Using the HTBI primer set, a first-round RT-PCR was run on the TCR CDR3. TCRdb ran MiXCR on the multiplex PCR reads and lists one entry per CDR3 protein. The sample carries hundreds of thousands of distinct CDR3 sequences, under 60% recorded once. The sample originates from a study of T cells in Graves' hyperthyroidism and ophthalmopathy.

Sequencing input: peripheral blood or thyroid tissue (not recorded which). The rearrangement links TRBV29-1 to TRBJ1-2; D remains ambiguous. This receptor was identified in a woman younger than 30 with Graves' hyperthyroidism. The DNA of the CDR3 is TGCAGCGCTACGACATCTAACTATGGCTACACCTTC. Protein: CSATTSNYGYTF.